A selection of T cell receptor beta chains follows, all from one sample in a study of T cells expressing NK-cell markers. TCRdb re-called the 5' RACE reads and catalogs CDR3 proteins one per entry, DNA excluded. This repertoire includes about 460,000 distinct CDR3 sequences. Sequenced: blood T cells: a sorted CD56 or NKG2C T cell subset, CD4+ or CD8+ T cells, or bulk PBMC T cells (not recorded which). These receptors were collected from a woman aged 50 to 65 in good health. The CDR3 runs from the conserved cysteine through the conserved F or W. The order of the fields is J gene, V gene, CDR3 protein.

>TRBJ2-3|TRBV28
CASTLAGDTDTQYF
>TRBJ1-5|TRBV20-1
CSASRPGRYSNQPQHF
>TRBJ1-5|TRBV20-1
CSASVGQVDQPQHF
>TRBJ2-1|TRBV7-2
CASSSGLARGVQFF
>TRBJ2-1|TRBV20-1
CSAKTSPREQFF
>TRBJ2-3|TRBV5-1
CASSLPTLSGNTDTQYF
>TRBJ1-2|TRBV30
CAWIDGGANYGYTF
>TRBJ1-5|TRBV7-8
CASSQGAGAGQPQHF
>TRBJ2-3|TRBV3-1
CASSQGKKTSGRIDTQYF
>TRBJ1-2|TRBV12-3/TRBV12-4
CASSIRQGAYGYTF
>TRBJ1-1|TRBV9
CASSVVTGSTEAFF
>TRBJ1-2|TRBV5-1
CASSPRWTGEYGYTF
>TRBJ1-2|TRBV12-3/TRBV12-4
CASRLDGTYGYTF
>TRBJ2-1|TRBV4-2
CASRQGSPTDEQFF
>TRBJ2-3|TRBV11-2
CASSLDLGGADTQYF
>TRBJ2-4|TRBV10-2
CASLNPKNIQYF
>TRBJ2-6|TRBV28
CASSFRARGANVLTF
>TRBJ2-1|TRBV10-3
CASTPTSGAYNEQFF
>TRBJ1-5|TRBV20-1
CSDRTSTGKRGQPQHF
>TRBJ1-1|TRBV7-8
CASSFGAGVVHTEAFF
>TRBJ1-2|TRBV6-5
CASMGRSNYYGYTF
>TRBJ2-5|TRBV5-1
CASSLRIPSGGETQYF
>TRBJ2-3|TRBV3-1
CASSQARLAKTDTQYF
>TRBJ2-3|TRBV20-1
CSGRIPSTDTQYF
>TRBJ2-3|TRBV7-2
CARSRASGSGDTQYF
>TRBJ1-1|TRBV7-3
CASSLGGADGEAFF
>TRBJ2-5|TRBV15
CATGTRQGGETQYF
>TRBJ2-2|TRBV20-1
CSARDDWAGGTGNTGELFF
>TRBJ2-3|TRBV5-1
CASSLEAPYTDTQYF
>TRBJ2-2|TRBV7-8
CASSLRQGELTGELFF
>TRBJ2-4|TRBV2
CASNPNWTGKNIQYF
>TRBJ1-1|TRBV18
CASSLRDRMNTEAFF
>TRBJ2-7|TRBV5-1
CASRGTGTYEQYF
>TRBJ2-3|TRBV12-5
CASGLPLDRLTDTQYF
>TRBJ1-1|TRBV15
CATSRDRLTESNTEAFF
>TRBJ2-2|TRBV5-1
CASSYGGGSNTGELFF
>TRBJ2-5|TRBV12-3/TRBV12-4
CASSLRLGRETQYF
>TRBJ1-1|TRBV4-1
CASSSHRTEAFF